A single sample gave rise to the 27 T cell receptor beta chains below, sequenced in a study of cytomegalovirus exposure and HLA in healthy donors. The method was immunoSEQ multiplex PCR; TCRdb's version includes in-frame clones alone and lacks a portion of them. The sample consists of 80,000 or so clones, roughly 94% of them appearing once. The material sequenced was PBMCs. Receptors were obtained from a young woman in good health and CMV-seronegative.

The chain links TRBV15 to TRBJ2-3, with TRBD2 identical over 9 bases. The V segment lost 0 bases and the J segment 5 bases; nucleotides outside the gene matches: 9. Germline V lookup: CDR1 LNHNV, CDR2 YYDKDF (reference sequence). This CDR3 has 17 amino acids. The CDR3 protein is CATSRDRGGGAGDTQYF. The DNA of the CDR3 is TGTGCCACCAGCAGAGACCGGGGCGGGGGGGCCGGAGATACGCAGTATTTT.

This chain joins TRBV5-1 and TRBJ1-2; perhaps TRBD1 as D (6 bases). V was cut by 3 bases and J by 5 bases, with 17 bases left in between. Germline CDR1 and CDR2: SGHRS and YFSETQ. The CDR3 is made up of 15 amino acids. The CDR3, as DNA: TGCGCCAGCAGCTCCTTAGGGCAGGGGTCGTATGGCTACACCTTC. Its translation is CASSSLGQGSYGYTF.

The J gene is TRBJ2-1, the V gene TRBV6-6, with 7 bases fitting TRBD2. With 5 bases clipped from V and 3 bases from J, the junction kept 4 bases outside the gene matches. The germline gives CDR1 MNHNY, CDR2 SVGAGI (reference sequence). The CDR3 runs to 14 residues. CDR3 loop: CASSPSGDYNEQFF. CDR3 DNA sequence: TGTGCCAGCAGTCCTAGCGGAGACTACAATGAGCAGTTCTTC.

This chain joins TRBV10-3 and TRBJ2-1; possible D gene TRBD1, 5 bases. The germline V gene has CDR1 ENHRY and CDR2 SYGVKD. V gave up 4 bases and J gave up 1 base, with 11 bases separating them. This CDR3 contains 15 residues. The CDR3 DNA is TGTGCCATCAGTGGCGACAGTGATTCCTACAATGAGCAGTTCTTC. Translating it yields CAISGDSDSYNEQFF.

CDR3 region: CASYFPTGGGNEQFF. The CDR3 DNA reads as TGTGCCAGCTACTTTCCAACAGGGGGTGGCAATGAGCAGTTCTTC. The chain links TRBV2 to TRBJ2-1, with 8 bases that match TRBD1. The CDR3 runs 15 residues. V trimming: 8 bases; J trimming: 6 bases; junction bases outside the gene matches: 12. Germline values: CDR1 SNHLY, CDR2 FYNNEI.

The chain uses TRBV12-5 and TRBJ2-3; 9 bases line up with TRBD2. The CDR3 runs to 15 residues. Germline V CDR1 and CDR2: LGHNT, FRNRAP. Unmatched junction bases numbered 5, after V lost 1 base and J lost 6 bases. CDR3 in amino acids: CASGLERGARDTQYF. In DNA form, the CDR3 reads TGTGCTAGTGGTTTGGAGCGGGGGGCCAGGGATACGCAGTATTTT.

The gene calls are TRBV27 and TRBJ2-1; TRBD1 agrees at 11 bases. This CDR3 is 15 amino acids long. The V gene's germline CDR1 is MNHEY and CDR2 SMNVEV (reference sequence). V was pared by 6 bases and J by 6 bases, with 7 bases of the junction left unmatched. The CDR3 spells CASRHGQGAGNEQFF. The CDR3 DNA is TGTGCCAGCAGGCACGGACAGGGGGCGGGCAATGAGCAGTTCTTC.

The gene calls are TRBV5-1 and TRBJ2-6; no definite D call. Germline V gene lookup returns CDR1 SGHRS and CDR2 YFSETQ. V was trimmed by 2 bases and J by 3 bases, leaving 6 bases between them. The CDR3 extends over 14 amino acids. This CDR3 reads CASSFGGGANVLTF. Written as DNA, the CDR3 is TGCGCCAGCAGCTTCGGTGGTGGGGCCAACGTCCTGACTTTC.

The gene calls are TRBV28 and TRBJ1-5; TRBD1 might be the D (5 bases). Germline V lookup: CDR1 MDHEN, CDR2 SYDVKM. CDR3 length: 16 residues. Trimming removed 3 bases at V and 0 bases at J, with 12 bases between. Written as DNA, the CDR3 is TGTGCCAGCAGTTTGGGGCAGTTATATAGCAATCAGCCCCAGCATTTT. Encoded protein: CASSLGQLYSNQPQHF.

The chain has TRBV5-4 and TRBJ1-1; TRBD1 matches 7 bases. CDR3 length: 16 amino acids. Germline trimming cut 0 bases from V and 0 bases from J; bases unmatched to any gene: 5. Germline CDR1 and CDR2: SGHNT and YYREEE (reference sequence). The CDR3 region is CASSLGQGGMNTEAFF. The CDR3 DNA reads TGTGCCAGCAGCTTGGGACAGGGAGGCATGAACACTGAAGCTTTCTTT.

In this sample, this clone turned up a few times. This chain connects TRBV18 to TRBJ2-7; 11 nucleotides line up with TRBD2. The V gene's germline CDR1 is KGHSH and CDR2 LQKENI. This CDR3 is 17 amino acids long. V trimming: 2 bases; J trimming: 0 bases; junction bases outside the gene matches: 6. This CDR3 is CASSPGLAGRISYEQYF. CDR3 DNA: TGTGCCAGCTCACCAGGACTAGCGGGCCGAATCTCCTACGAGCAGTACTTC.

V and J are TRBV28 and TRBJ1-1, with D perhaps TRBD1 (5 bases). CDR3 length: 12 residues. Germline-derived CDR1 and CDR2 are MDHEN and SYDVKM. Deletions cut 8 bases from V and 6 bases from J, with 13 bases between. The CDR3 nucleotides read TGTGCCAGCTTAGGCGGGGCCGCTGAAGCTTTCTTT. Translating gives CASLGGAAEAFF. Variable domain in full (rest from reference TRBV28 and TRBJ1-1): DVKVTQSSRYLVKRTGEKVFLECVQDMDHENMFWYRQDPGLGLRLIYFSYDVKMKEKGDIPEGYSVSREKKERFSLILESASTNQTSMYLCASLGGAAEAFFGQGTRLTVV.

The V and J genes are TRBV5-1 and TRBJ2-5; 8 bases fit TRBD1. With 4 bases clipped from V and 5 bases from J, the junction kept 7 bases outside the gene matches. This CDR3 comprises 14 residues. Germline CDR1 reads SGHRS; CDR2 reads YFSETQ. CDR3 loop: CASSNTGGGETQYF. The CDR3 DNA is TGCGCCAGCAGCAATACAGGGGGTGGGGAGACCCAGTACTTC.

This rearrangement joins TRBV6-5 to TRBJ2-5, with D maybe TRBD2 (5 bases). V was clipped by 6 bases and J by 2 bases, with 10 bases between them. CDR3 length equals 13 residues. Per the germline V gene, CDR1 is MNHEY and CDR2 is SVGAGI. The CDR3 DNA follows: TGTGCCAGCAGGCCCCCGGGGCAAGAGACCCAGTACTTC. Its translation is CASRPPGQETQYF.

The CDR3 nucleotides read TGCGCCAGCAGCCCGACAGGGGACGAGCAGTACTTC. It yields the protein CASSPTGDEQYF. This rearrangement joins TRBV5-1 to TRBJ2-7; 8 bases map to TRBD1. J was trimmed by 5 bases and V by 4 bases; bases with no gene match: 2. The CDR3 consists of 12 residues. Germline V gene sequence: CDR1 SGHRS, CDR2 YFSETQ.

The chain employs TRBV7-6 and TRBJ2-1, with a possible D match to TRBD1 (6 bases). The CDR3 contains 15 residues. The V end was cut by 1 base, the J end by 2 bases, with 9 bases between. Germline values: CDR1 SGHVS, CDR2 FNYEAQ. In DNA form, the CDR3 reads TGTGCCAGCAGCTTAGACAGGGCCCCCTACAATGAGCAGTTCTTC. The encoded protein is CASSLDRAPYNEQFF.

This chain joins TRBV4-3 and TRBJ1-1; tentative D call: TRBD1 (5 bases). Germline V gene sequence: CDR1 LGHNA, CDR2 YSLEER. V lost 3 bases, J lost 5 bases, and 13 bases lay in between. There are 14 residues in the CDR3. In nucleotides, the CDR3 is TGCGCCAGCAGCCAGGGACTAGGTCAGACTGAAGCTTTCTTT. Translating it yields CASSQGLGQTEAFF.

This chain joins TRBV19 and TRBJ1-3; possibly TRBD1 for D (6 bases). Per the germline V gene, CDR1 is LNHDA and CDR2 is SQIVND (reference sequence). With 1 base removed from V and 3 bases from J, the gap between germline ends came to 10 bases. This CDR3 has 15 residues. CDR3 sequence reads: CASSIGYRDGNTIYF. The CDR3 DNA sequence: TGTGCCAGTAGTATAGGGTACAGGGATGGAAACACCATATATTTT.

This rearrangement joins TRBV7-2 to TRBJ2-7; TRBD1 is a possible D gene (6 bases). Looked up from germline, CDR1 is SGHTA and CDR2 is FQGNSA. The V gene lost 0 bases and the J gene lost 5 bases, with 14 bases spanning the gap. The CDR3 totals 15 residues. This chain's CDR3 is CASSLATGVGNEQYF. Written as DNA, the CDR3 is TGTGCCAGCAGCTTAGCGACAGGCGTAGGCAACGAGCAGTACTTC.

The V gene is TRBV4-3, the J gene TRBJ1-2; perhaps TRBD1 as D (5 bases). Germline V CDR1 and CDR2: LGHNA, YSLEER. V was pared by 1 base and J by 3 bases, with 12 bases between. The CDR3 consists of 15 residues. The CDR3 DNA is TGCGCCAGCAGCCAAGGGGAAGGGGTAGACTATGGCTACACCTTC. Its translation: CASSQGEGVDYGYTF.

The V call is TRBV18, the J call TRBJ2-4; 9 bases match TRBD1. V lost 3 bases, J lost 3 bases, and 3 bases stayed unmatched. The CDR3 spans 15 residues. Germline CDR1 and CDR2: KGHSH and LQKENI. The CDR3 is CASSPTGGFKNIQYF. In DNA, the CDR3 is TGTGCCAGCTCACCGACAGGGGGTTTCAAAAACATTCAGTACTTC.

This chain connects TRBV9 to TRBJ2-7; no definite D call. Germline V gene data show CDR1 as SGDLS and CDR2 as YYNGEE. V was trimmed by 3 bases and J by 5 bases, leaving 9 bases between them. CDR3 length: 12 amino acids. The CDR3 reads CASSASSDEQYF. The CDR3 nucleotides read TGTGCCAGCAGCGCGAGCAGCGACGAGCAGTACTTC.

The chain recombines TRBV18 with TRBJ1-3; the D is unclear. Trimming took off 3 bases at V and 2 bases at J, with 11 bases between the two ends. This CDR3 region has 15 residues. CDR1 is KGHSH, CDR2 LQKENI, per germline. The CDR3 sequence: CASSPVDEAGNTIYF. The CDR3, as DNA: TGTGCCAGCTCACCCGTTGACGAGGCTGGAAACACCATATATTTT.

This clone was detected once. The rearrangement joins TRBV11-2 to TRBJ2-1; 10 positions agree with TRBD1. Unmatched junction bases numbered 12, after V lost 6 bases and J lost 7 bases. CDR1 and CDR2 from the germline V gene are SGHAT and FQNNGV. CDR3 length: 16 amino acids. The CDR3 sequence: CASRFRWDRGRNEQFF. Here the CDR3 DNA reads TGTGCCAGCAGGTTTCGATGGGACAGGGGACGTAATGAGCAGTTCTTC.

DNA of the CDR3: TGCGCCAGCAGCTTGGGGACGGGGGGCAATGAGCAGTTCTTC. Amino acid sequence: CASSLGTGGNEQFF. This sequence joins TRBV5-1 and TRBJ2-1; 7 bases are shared with TRBD2. V was pared by 0 bases and J by 6 bases, with 3 bases of the junction left unmatched. CDR1 and CDR2 (germline): SGHRS, YFSETQ. The CDR3 length is 14 residues.

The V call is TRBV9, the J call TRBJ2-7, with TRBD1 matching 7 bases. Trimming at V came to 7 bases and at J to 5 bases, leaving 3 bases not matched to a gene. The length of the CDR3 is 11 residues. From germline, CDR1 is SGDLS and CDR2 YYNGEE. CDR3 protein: CASSTGDEQYF. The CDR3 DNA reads TGTGCCAGCTCAACAGGGGACGAGCAGTACTTC.

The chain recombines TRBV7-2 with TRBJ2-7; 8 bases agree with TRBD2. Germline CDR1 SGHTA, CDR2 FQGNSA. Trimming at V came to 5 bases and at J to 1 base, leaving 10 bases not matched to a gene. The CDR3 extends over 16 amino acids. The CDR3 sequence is CASSISAGDASYEQYF. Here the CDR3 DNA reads TGTGCCAGCAGCATATCAGCGGGGGACGCTTCCTACGAGCAGTACTTC. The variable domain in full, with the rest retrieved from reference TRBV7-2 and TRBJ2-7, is GAGVSQSPSNKVTEKGKDVELRCDPISGHTALYWYRQSLGQGLEFLIYFQGNSAPDKSGLPSDRFSAERTGGSVSTLTIQRTQQEDSAVYLCASSISAGDASYEQYFGPGTRLTVT.